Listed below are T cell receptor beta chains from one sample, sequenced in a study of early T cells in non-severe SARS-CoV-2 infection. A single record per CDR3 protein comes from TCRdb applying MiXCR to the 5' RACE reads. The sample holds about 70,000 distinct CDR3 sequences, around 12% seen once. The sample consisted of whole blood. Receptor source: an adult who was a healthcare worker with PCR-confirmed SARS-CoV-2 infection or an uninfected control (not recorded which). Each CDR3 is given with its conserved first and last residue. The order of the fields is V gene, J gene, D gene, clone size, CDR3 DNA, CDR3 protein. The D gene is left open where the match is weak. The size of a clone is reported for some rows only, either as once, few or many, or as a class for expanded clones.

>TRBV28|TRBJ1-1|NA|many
TGTGCCAGCAGTTCCCCGGTGAACACTGAAGCTTTCTTT
CASSSPVNTEAFF
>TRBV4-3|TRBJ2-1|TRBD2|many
TGCGCCAGCAGCCTAACTAGCGGGAGCTTCTATGAGCAGTTCTTC
CASSLTSGSFYEQFF
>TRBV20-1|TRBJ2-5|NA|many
TGCAGTGCTAGTTTGGGGTCTGGGACCCAGTACTTC
CSASLGSGTQYF
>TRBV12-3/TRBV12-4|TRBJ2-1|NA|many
TGTGCCAGCACCACCCTGGGGGAGCAGTTCTTC
CASTTLGEQFF
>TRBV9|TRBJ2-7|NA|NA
TGTGCCAGCAGCGTATCAGGGACCACCTACGAGCAGTACTTC
CASSVSGTTYEQYF
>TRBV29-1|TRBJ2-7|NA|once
TGCAGCGTTGAGGCCCCCAACCCTAAGACTGGCGGGGTCTACGAGCAGTACTTC
CSVEAPNPKTGGVYEQYF
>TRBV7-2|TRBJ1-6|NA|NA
TGTGCCAGCAGCTTCGAAGCAATTTCACCCCTCCACTTT
CASSFEAISPLHF
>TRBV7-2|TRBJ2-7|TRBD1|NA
TGTGCCAGCAGCTACAGGGGGCTAAGGGAGCAGTACTTC
CASSYRGLREQYF
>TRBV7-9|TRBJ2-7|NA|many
TGTGCCAGCAGCGCGCAAGGGACCGCGAAATACGAGCAGTACTTC
CASSAQGTAKYEQYF
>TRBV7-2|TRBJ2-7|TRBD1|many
TGTGCCAGCAGCTCGAAAACCGGGACAGCCACCTACGAGCAGTACTTC
CASSSKTGTATYEQYF
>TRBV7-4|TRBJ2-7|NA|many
TGTGCCAGCAGCCACCCCCCAAGGACGCGAAATCCCTACGAGCAGTACTTC
CASSHPPRTRNPYEQYF
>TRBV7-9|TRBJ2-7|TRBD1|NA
TGTGCCAGCAGCCCCCGCGGACAGGGGGCTTACGAGCAGTACTTC
CASSPRGQGAYEQYF
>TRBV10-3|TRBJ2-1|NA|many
TGTGCCATCAAGGATAGCGGTCGAGTGGGGGTGAATGAGCAGTTCTTC
CAIKDSGRVGVNEQFF
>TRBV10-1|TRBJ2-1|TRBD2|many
TGCGCCAGCAGCCCCCCCGGACTAGCGTTCGATGAGCAGTTCTTC
CASSPPGLAFDEQFF
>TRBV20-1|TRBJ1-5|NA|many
TGCAGTGCTAGACGGGCGGATAATCAGCCCCAGCATTTT
CSARRADNQPQHF
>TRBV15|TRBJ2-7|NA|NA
TGTGCCACCAGCAGAGATCGGGCTAGCGCGGACGAGCAGTACTTC
CATSRDRASADEQYF
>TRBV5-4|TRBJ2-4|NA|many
TGTGCCAGCAGCTTGAACAGAAAAAACATTCAGTACTTC
CASSLNRKNIQYF
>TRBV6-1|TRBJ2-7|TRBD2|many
TGTGCCAGCAGCCCGGGAGGAGGGGCCTCCTACGAGCAGTACTTC
CASSPGGGASYEQYF
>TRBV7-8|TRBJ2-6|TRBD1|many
TGTGCCAGCAGCCACCCGACAGGGAGCTCTGGGGCCAACGTCCTGACTTTC
CASSHPTGSSGANVLTF
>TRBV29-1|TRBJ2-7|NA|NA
TGCAGCGCCGGAGGGACGTACGAGCAGTACTTC
CSAGGTYEQYF
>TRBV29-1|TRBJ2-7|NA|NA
TGCAGCGTTGAAGCTGAAGCCTACGAGCAGTACTTC
CSVEAEAYEQYF
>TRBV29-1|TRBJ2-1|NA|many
TGCAGCGTTGAGTATCGCTACAATGAGCAGTTCTTC
CSVEYRYNEQFF
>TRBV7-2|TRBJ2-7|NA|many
TGTGCCAGCAGCTTAGGGACACCGCTGTTGTTGACGGACTACGAGCAGTACTTC
CASSLGTPLLLTDYEQYF
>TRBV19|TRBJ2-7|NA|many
TGTGCCAGCGTCCCTCGGGGTAGCCCCTTTTTTGAGTCCTACGAGCAGTACTTC
CASVPRGSPFFESYEQYF
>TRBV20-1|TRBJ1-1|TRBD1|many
TGCAGTGCTCCTGGACAGGGGGAGGGTGAAGCTTTCTTT
CSAPGQGEGEAFF
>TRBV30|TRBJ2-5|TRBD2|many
TGTGCCTGGAGTCTGAGCGGGGGGGCAGGGGAGACCCAGTACTTC
CAWSLSGGAGETQYF
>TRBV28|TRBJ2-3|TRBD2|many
TGTGCCAGCAGTTTACGACTAGCGGGAGAGTCTTTC
CASSLRLAGESF